Below, one T cell receptor beta chain is given with its context. Its binding antigen is unknown. No base-level quality is on record; no much larger clone is a single base apart. Clipping removes 5 bases from V and 2 bases from J, with 10 as the unmatched junction base count. The CDR3 spans 18 residues, from the cysteine through the phenylalanine. The sequence is cut down to CDR3 DNA, 54 bases in frame from base 1. Via the germline V gene, CDR1 is SGHVS and CDR2 FQNEAQ. These data originate in a study of T cell changes during pregnancy in multiple sclerosis (dated by TCRdb to between 2019 and 2020). Broadly, across the study: In women with multiple sclerosis, the researchers looked at how the T cell repertoire shifted as pregnancy progressed.

The library was obtained by the immunoSEQ multiplex PCR assay. Sourced from immuneACCESS, this table was stored by TCRdb with only in-frame sequences that have V and J called. A share of the clones is absent; for the studies checked, an unresolved V gene accounts for under half, and the remainder has no known explanation. This sample is represented by tens of thousands of clones; about 91% of them were singletons. In total, the top ten clones hold 0.85% to 0.9% of the sample. This clonotype was sampled from a female donor with multiple sclerosis, enrolled in a pregnancy study. The chain is made from TRBV7-8 and TRBJ2-1, and 12 bases in between align with TRBD2. Sequenced here: peripheral blood, sampled before pregnancy. The sequenced DNA: TGTGCCAGCAGCACAGACCCCACTAGCGGGGGGACCTACAATGAGCAGTTCTTC. This yields the protein CASSTDPTSGGTYNEQFF.